This T cell receptor beta chain was captured by sequencing in a study of blood T cells in healthy people across ages. Study-level results: CMV status of donors was not determined, possibly confounding expanded clonotype changes.

The donors, aged roughly 6 to 100, were healthy Caucasians from Russia. About this clonotype itself: Its cognate antigen is unknown.

Germline V gene lookup returns CDR1 SGHRS and CDR2 YFSETQ. V lost 4 bases to trimming and J lost 4 bases; unmatched junction nucleotides: 6. This CDR3 has 16 amino acids. The use of a sample-barcoded 5' primer and a J-beta primer mix characterized a second PCR of about 6 to 11 cycles. Tagging of each cDNA molecule was performed by a template-switch adaptor with 12 random nucleotides. TCRdb fed the 5' RACE reads into MiXCR, producing one record per CDR3 protein. The table lists approximately 790,000 distinct CDR3 sequences, 62% of them singletons. The V call is TRBV5-1, the J call TRBJ2-5; 14 nucleotides match TRBD2. Sequenced material: blood. The sequence was collected from a man aged 25 to 40 in good health. DNA for the CDR3: TGCGCCAGCAGCGAGACTAGCGGGGGGGCTATAGAGACCCAGTACTTC. Encoded protein: CASSETSGGAIETQYF.